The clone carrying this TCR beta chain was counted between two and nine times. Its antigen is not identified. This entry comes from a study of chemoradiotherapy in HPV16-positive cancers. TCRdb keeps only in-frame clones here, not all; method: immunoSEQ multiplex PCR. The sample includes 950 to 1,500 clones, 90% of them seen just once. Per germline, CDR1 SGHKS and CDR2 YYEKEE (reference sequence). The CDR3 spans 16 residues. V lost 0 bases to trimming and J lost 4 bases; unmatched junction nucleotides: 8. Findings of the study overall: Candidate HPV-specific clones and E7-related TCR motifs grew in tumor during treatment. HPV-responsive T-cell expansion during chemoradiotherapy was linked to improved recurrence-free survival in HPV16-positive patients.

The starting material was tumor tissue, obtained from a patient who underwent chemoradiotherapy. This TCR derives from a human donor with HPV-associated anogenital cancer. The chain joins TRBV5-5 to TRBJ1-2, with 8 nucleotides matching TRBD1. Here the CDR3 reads CASSLGLEDRVYGYTF. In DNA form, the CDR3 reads TGTGCCAGCAGCTTGGGGTTGGAGGACAGGGTCTATGGCTACACCTTC.